This T cell receptor beta chain was sequenced during a study of T cells after yellow fever vaccination. The wider study: The fractions with low cell numbers were processed using SMART-Seq v4 Ultra Low Input. Study findings and constraints: Subsequent to the booster, the majority of primary-vaccination clones reappeared (under 98% CD4, 88% CD8).

CDR3 length: 15 residues. In germline, CDR1 is SGHKS, CDR2 YYEKEE (reference sequence). Trimming left V 4 bases short and J 1 base short, with 12 bases between. This clonotype was picked up many times. Its target is not known. 5'RACE template switching added a universal primer site and UMIs to TCR cDNA. From the 5' RACE reads, TCRdb called clonotypes with MiXCR, one entry per CDR3 protein. This table has 450,000 to 550,000 distinct CDR3 sequences, 21% appearing once. Material: PBMCs, obtained approximately 22 days after the first yellow fever vaccination. The V and J genes are TRBV5-5 and TRBJ1-3, with D perhaps TRBD1 (6 bases). The clonotype comes from a man between 18 and 29 years old who received the YFV17D yellow fever vaccine. This chain's CDR3 is CASSPDQGSGNTIYF. CDR3 coding DNA: TGTGCCAGCAGCCCCGACCAGGGGTCTGGAAACACCATATATTTT.